The clone carrying this T cell receptor (beta chain) was counted a few times. What it binds is not known. These data come from a study of T-cell memory formation after mild COVID-19. Overall study results and limits: Specificity for SARS-CoV-2 was not confirmed among the second-wave clones peaking on day 37.

V lost 5 bases and J lost 4, with 17 bases in between. Germline values: CDR1 DFQATT, CDR2 SNEGSKA (reference sequence). The CDR3 is 14 residues long. cDNA libraries for TCR alpha and TCR beta, carrying sample barcodes and UMIs, came from 5'RACE with constant-segment primers. TCRdb recomputed calls from the 5' RACE reads with MiXCR, one row per CDR3 protein. Among 260,000 or so distinct CDR3 sequences listed, around 15% were seen once. Sequenced sample: PBMCs or a T cell subset sorted from them (not recorded which). The receptor was isolated from a man aged 18 to 29 who had mild COVID-19 (a few samples of this study predate the infection). Cell type and time point are not known. The V call is TRBV20-1, the J call TRBJ1-1; D gene unclear. The chain's CDR3 is CSAPSRGGGTEAFF. The CDR3 DNA follows: TGCAGTGCTCCCTCCCGAGGAGGAGGCACTGAAGCTTTCTTT.